This passage covers 24 T cell receptor beta chains from one sample sequenced in a study of CD8 T cells in Susac syndrome. Reverse transcription used roughly 0.5 to 1 ug RNA and random hexamers. TCRdb redid the calling of the immunoSEQ multiplex PCR reads with MiXCR, one entry per CDR3 protein. The top ten clones hold roughly 0.087% of a sample with more than 95,000 distinct CDR3 sequences, about 94% of them seen once. Specimen: CD4+ T cells from PBMCs. Every receptor here comes from a human donor in good health.

The chain links TRBV7-9 to TRBJ2-3; 8 nucleotides align to TRBD2. Germline assignment: CDR1 SEHNR and CDR2 FQNEAQ (reference sequence). This CDR3 has 16 residues. After removal of 5 bases from V and 4 bases from J, the junction contained 11 bases not matched to a gene. The CDR3 reads CASSPIEGTRADTQYF. The CDR3 bases are TGTGCCAGCAGCCCTATAGAAGGGACTAGAGCAGATACGCAGTATTTT.

The chain links TRBV6-1 to TRBJ1-6; 8 bases agree with TRBD1. Trimming took 5 bases from V and 9 from J; bases not matched to a gene: 15. The CDR3 length is 17 residues. In germline, CDR1 is MNHNS, CDR2 SASEGT. The CDR3 protein is CASSPLPGQGSSSPLHF. DNA for the CDR3: TGTGCCAGCAGTCCCCTGCCCGGACAGGGTAGTAGTTCACCCCTCCACTTT.

The rearrangement uses TRBV4-1 and TRBJ2-2; D unresolved. Looked up from germline, CDR1 is MGHRA and CDR2 is YSYEKL. This CDR3 has 14 amino acids. Trimming pared 1 base from V and 6 bases from J, leaving 9 bases between. CDR3 region: CASSQVRVAGELFF. The CDR3 DNA is TGCGCCAGCAGCCAAGTACGGGTCGCCGGGGAGCTGTTTTTT.

The gene calls are TRBV29-1 and TRBJ2-5, with 7 positions matching TRBD2. J was trimmed by 4 bases and V by 7 bases; bases with no gene match: 9. CDR1 and CDR2 from the germline V gene are SQVTM and ANQGSEA. The CDR3 consists of 13 residues. The CDR3: CSGGRTSSETQYF. The CDR3 DNA is TGCAGCGGTGGAAGGACTAGTTCAGAGACCCAGTACTTC.

The chain combines TRBV6-2 or TRBV6-3 with TRBJ2-1; no reliable D call. Germline CDR1 MNHEY, CDR2 SVGEGT. Trimming cost V 5 bases and J 10 bases, with 21 bases left between them. The CDR3 sequence is 15 residues long. CDR3 sequence reads: CASSLLPSPNTEQFF. CDR3 coding DNA: TGTGCCAGCAGTCTGTTGCCCTCCCCCAATACGGAGCAGTTCTTC.

The V and J genes are TRBV3-1 and TRBJ1-5; perhaps TRBD1 as D (6 bases). Germline lookup yields CDR1 LGHDT and CDR2 YNNKEL (reference sequence). This CDR3 has 15 residues. V gave up 4 bases and J gave up 6 bases, with 16 bases separating them. The CDR3 protein is CASSRLSGAGQPQHF. The DNA for the CDR3 is TGTGCCAGCAGCCGACTTTCAGGGGCCGGTCAGCCCCAGCATTTT.

The chain employs TRBV6-2 or TRBV6-3 and TRBJ2-1; D gene ambiguous. Germline V lookup: CDR1 MNHEY, CDR2 SVGEGT. Trimming stripped 8 bases from V and 8 bases from J, with 10 bases between. The CDR3 has 11 residues. The CDR3 nucleotides are TGTGCCAGCTCCCCCTTCGATGAGCAGTTCTTC. This translates into CASSPFDEQFF.

The chain joins TRBV2 to TRBJ2-2; D possibly corresponds to TRBD2 (5 bases). The CDR3 covers 13 residues. Trimming removed 5 bases from V and 5 bases from J, with 9 bases in between. The V gene's germline CDR1 is SNHLY and CDR2 FYNNEI. The DNA for the CDR3 is TGTGCCAGCAGTCGGACTCTTACCGGGGAGCTGTTTTTT. The encoded protein is CASSRTLTGELFF.

The chain has TRBV30 and TRBJ1-4; a weak D match, TRBD1 (6 bases). This CDR3 has 16 amino acids. The V gene lost 1 base and the J gene lost 0 bases, with 12 bases spanning the gap. Germline V gives CDR1 GTSNPN, CDR2 SVGIG (reference sequence). CDR3 residues: CAWSADRTSTNEKLFF. The CDR3 DNA reads as TGTGCCTGGAGTGCCGACAGGACCTCAACTAATGAAAAACTGTTTTTT.

To note about this clonotype: The conserved final phenylalanine or tryptophan is absent from the CDR3, which likely points to a read error. The rearrangement uses TRBV29-1 and TRBJ2-2; D is perhaps TRBD2 (6 bases). There are 14 residues in the CDR3. Germline V CDR1 and CDR2: SQVTM, ANQGSEA. Trimming left V 3 bases short and J 4 bases short, with 12 bases between. The CDR3 loop reads CSVEVAVFTGELFL. In DNA, the CDR3 is TGCAGCGTTGAGGTAGCGGTATTCACCGGGGAGCTGTTTCTT.

This chain uses TRBV20-1 with TRBJ1-2; TRBD1 matches at 10 bases. This CDR3 comprises 15 residues. From germline, CDR1 is DFQATT and CDR2 SNEGSKA (reference sequence). V was pared by 6 bases and J by 2 bases, with 9 bases of the junction left unmatched. CDR3 loop: CSALRDRGRNYGYTF. CDR3 DNA: TGCAGTGCCCTTAGGGACAGGGGTAGGAACTATGGCTACACCTTC.

The chain links TRBV6-1 to TRBJ1-2; D perhaps matches TRBD1 (5 bases). CDR3 length: 15 amino acids. Germline V gene data show CDR1 as MNHNS and CDR2 as SASEGT. Trimming removed 5 bases from V and 3 bases from J, with 16 bases in between. This CDR3 is CASSFVSGGDYGYTF. CDR3 bases: TGTGCCAGCAGTTTCGTTAGCGGGGGGGACTATGGCTACACCTTC.

Points on this clonotype: One junction end disagrees with the germline gene, perhaps due to a read error. The chain recombines TRBV9 with TRBJ1-1; D is possibly TRBD1 (6 bases). Germline V gene lookup returns CDR1 SGDLS and CDR2 YYNGEE. This CDR3 is built from 13 residues. The CDR3 sequence: CASSVRVQGEVFF. The CDR3 nucleotides are TGTGCCAGCAGCGTAAGGGTACAGGGTGAAGTTTTCTTT.

This chain connects TRBV5-4 to TRBJ2-1; the D is unclear. Deletions cut 0 bases from V and 0 bases from J, with 10 bases between. Germline assignment: CDR1 SGHNT and CDR2 YYREEE (reference sequence). This CDR3 is built from 16 residues. The CDR3 protein is CASSLGVESSYNEQFF. As DNA, the CDR3 is TGTGCCAGCAGCTTGGGGGTCGAAAGCTCCTACAATGAGCAGTTCTTC.

The CDR3 DNA reads TGTGCCAGCAGCCCTTCCGGGAGGAGGACCGGGGAGCTGTTTTTT. Its protein product is CASSPSGRRTGELFF. The J gene is TRBJ2-2, the V gene TRBV7-9, with 7 positions matching TRBD2. The CDR3 length is 15 residues. Germline trimming cut 5 bases from V and 5 bases from J; bases unmatched to any gene: 8. CDR1 and CDR2 from the germline V gene are SEHNR and FQNEAQ (reference sequence).

The chain has TRBV20-1 and TRBJ2-2; 7 nucleotides align to TRBD2. Germline CDR1 and CDR2: DFQATT and SNEGSKA (reference sequence). The CDR3 covers 15 residues. The ends lost 6 bases at V and 2 bases at J; junction bases unmatched: 9. The CDR3 coding sequence is TGCAGTGCCTCAGCGGGGACCTCAAACACCGGGGAGCTGTTTTTT. This gives the protein CSASAGTSNTGELFF.

This chain joins TRBV29-1 and TRBJ2-1, with D perhaps TRBD2 (6 bases). The CDR3 covers 14 residues. Per the germline V gene, CDR1 is SQVTM and CDR2 is ANQGSEA. V was clipped by 1 base and J by 3 bases, with 10 bases between them. CDR3 in DNA: TGCAGCGTTGAAGTCCCTAGCGTCTACAATGAGCAGTTCTTC. Its protein is CSVEVPSVYNEQFF.

The CDR3 protein is CATRTGANTGELFF. The CDR3 DNA reads as TGTGCCACCCGGACAGGGGCTAACACCGGGGAGCTGTTTTTT. V and J are TRBV19 and TRBJ2-2; the match to TRBD1 covers 9 bases. V shed 10 bases and J 2 bases; nucleotides not matched to a gene: 5. The germline V gene encodes CDR1 LNHDA and CDR2 SQIVND (reference sequence). This CDR3 comprises 14 residues. The full variable domain, completed using reference TRBV19 and TRBJ2-2, is DGGITQSPKYLFRKEGQNVTLSCEQNLNHDAMYWYRQDPGQGLRLIYYSQIVNDFQKGDIAEGYSVSREKKESFPLTVTSAQKNPTAFYLCATRTGANTGELFFGEGSRLTVL.

The chain employs TRBV6-1 and TRBJ2-2, with TRBD1 matching over 9 bases. The germline gives CDR1 MNHNS, CDR2 SASEGT. This CDR3 is 15 amino acids long. J gave up 1 base and V 11 bases, and 8 bases lay outside the gene matches. The DNA for the CDR3 is TGTGCCGAGGGCACAGGGGGCAAGAACACCGGGGAGCTGTTTTTT. This gives the protein CAEGTGGKNTGELFF.

V is TRBV29-1 and J is TRBJ2-2, with a possible D match to TRBD1 (5 bases). V was trimmed by 4 bases and J by 5 bases, leaving 11 bases between them. This CDR3 is 13 amino acids long. The germline V gene encodes CDR1 SQVTM and CDR2 ANQGSEA. The CDR3 sequence is CSVVRGSTGELFF. CDR3 in DNA: TGCAGCGTTGTAAGGGGTTCAACCGGGGAGCTGTTTTTT.

The chain joins TRBV7-2 to TRBJ2-6; no firm D call. This CDR3 has 15 amino acids. Per germline, CDR1 SGHTA and CDR2 FQGNSA. V dropped 7 bases and J dropped 2 bases, with 12 bases sitting between them. CDR3 loop: CASNDRSTGANVLTF. The CDR3 DNA reads as TGTGCCAGCAATGATAGGAGTACTGGGGCCAACGTCCTGACTTTC.

This clonotype occurred once. This sequence joins TRBV2 and TRBJ2-7; maybe TRBD2 (6 bases). This CDR3 has 13 amino acids. V was cut by 8 bases and J by 4 bases, with 15 bases left in between. CDR1 is SNHLY, CDR2 FYNNEI, per germline. The CDR3 nucleotides read TGTGCCAGCGCTCTAGGAGGGTTTTACGAGCAGTACTTC. Translated, it gives CASALGGFYEQYF.

The chain carries TRBV3-1 and TRBJ1-2; perhaps TRBD1 as D (6 bases). Germline values: CDR1 LGHDT, CDR2 YNNKEL (reference sequence). Deletions cut 4 bases from V and 8 bases from J, with 17 bases between. The CDR3 has 14 residues. In DNA form, the CDR3 reads TGTGCCAGCAGCCCAAGCAGGGGCCTTGGGGGCTACACCTTC. It codes for CASSPSRGLGGYTF.

The V call is TRBV7-2, the J call TRBJ1-3, with D maybe TRBD1 (6 bases). CDR1 SGHTA and CDR2 FQGNSA come from the germline V gene. Trimming removed 3 bases at V and 7 bases at J, with 16 bases between. CDR3 length: 15 amino acids. CDR3 sequence: CASSFGLPQGNTIYF. CDR3 DNA sequence: TGTGCCAGCAGCTTCGGGCTCCCTCAGGGGAACACCATATATTTT.